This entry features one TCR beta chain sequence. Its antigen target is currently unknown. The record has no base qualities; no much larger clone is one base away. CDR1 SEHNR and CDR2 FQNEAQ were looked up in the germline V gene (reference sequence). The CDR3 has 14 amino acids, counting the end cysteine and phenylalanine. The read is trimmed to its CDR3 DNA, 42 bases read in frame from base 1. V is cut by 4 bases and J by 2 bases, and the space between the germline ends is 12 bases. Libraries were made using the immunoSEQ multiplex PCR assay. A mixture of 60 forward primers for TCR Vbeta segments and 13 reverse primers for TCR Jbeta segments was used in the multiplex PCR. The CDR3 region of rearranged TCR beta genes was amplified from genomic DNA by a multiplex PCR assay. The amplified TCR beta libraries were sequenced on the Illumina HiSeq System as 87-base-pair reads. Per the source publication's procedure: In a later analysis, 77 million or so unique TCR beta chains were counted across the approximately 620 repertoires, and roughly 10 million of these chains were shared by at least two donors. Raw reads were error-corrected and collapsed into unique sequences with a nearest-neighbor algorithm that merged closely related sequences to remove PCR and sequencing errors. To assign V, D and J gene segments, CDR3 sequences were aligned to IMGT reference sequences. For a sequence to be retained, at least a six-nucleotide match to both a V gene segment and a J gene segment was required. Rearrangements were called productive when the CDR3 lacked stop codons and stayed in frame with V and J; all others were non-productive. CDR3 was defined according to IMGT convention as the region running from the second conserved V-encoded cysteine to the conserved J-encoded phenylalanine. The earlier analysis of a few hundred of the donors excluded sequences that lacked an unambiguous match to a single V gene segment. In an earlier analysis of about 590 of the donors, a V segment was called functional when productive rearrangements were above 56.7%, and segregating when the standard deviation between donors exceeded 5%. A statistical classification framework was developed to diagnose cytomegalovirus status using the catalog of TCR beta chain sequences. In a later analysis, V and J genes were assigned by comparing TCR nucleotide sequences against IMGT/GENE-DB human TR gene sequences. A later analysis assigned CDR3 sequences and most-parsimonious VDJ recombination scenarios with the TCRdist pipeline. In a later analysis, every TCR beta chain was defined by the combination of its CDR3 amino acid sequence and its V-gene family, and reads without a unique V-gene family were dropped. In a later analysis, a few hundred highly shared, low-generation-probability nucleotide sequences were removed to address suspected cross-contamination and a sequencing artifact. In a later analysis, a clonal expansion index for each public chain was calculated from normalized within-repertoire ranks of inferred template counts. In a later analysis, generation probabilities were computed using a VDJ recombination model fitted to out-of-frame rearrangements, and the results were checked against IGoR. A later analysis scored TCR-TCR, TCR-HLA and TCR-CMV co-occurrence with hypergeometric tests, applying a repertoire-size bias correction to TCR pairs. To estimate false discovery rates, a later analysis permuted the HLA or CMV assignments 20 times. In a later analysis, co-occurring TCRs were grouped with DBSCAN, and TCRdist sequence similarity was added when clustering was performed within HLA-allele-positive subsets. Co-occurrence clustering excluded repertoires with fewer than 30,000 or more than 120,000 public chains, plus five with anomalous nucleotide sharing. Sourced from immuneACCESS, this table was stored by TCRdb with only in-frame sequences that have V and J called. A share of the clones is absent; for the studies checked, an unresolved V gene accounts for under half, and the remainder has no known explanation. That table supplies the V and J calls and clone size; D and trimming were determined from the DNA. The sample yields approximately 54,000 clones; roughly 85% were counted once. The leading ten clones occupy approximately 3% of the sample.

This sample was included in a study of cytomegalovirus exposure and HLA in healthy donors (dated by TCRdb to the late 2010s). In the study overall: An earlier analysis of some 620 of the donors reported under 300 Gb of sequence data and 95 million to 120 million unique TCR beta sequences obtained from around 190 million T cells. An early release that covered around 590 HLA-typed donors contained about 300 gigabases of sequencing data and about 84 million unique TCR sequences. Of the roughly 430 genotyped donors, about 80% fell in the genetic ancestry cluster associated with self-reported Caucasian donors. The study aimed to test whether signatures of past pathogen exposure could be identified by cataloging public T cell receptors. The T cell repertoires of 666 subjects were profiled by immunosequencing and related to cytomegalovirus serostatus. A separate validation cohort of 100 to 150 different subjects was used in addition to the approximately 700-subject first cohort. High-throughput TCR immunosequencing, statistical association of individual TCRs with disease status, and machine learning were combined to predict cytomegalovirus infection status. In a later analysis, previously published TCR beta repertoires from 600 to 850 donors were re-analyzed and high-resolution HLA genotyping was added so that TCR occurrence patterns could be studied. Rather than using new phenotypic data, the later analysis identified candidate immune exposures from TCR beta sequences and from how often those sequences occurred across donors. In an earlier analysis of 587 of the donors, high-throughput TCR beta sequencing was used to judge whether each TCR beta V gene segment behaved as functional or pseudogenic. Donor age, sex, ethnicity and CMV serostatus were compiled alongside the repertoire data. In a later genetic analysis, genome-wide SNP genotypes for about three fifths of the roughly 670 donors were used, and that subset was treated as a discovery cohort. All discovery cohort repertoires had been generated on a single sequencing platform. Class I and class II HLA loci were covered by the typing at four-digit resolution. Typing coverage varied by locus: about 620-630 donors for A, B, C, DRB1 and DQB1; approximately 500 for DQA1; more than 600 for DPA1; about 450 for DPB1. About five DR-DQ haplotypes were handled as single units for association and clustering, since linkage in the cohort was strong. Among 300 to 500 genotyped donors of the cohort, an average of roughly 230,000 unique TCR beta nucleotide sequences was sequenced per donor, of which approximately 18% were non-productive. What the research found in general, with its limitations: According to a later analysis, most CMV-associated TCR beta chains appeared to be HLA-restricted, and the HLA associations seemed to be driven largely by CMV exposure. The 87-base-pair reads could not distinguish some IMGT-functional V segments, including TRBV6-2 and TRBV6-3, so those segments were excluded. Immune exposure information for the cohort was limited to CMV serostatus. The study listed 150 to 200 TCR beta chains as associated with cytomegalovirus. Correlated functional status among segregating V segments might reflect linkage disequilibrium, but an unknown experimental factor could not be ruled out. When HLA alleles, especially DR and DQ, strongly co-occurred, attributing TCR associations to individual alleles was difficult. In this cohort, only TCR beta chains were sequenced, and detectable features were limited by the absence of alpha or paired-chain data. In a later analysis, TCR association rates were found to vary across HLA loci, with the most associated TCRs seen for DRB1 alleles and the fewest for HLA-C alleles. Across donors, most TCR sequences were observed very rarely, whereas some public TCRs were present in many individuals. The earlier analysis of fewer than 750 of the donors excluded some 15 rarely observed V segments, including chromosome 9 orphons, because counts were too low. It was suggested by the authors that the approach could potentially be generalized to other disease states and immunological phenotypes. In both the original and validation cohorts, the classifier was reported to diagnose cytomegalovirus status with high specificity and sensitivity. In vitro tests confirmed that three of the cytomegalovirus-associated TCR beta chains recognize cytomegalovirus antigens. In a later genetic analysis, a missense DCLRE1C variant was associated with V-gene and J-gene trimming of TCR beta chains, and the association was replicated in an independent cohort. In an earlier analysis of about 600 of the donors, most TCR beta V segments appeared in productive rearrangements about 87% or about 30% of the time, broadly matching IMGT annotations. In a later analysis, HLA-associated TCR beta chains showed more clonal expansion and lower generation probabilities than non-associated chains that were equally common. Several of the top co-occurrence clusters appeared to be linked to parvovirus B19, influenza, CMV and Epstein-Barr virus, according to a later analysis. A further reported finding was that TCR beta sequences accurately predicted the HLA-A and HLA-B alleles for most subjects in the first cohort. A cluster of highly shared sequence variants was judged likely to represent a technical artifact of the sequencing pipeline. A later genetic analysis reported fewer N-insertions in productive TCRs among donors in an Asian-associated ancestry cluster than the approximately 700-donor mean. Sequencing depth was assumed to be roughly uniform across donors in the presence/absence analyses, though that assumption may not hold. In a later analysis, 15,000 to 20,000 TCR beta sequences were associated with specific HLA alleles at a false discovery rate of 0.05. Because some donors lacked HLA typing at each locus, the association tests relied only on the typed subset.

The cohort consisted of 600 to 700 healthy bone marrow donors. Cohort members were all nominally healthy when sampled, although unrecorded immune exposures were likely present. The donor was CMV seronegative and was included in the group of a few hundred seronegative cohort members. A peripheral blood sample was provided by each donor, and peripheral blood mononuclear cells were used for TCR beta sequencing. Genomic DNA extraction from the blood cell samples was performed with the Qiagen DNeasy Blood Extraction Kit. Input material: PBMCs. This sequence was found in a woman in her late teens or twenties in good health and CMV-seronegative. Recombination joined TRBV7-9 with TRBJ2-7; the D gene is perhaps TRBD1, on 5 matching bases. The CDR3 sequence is CASSSQGTTYEQYF. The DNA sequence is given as TGTGCCAGCAGCTCCCAGGGTACTACCTACGAGCAGTACTTC.